This TCR beta chain was sequenced during a study of T-cell reconstitution after alpha-beta-depleted transplantation in children. This clonotype was detected ten times or more. With V trimmed by 2 bases and J by 2 bases, 10 bases remained unmatched. In germline, CDR1 is LGHNT, CDR2 FRNRAP. This CDR3 is built from 19 residues. TCRbeta library preparation incorporated unique molecular identifiers. Using its own MiXCR run on the PCR reads, TCRdb lists one record per CDR3 protein. The sample lists 450,000 to 500,000 distinct CDR3 sequences, around 12% seen once, with less than 6.5% in the top ten. The clonotype was recovered from a human donor who donated a stem cell graft to a child with combined immunodeficiency. The chain carries TRBV12-5 and TRBJ2-5; 14 nucleotides align to TRBD2. This specimen was PBMCs from the stem cell graft donor, taken from the stem cell graft. CDR3 sequence (DNA): TGTGCTAGTGGTTTGATAGGGACTAGCGGGAGACGGGGACAAGAGACCCAGTACTTC. Protein: CASGLIGTSGRRGQETQYF.